One and the same sample provided the 5 T cell receptor beta chains below, sequenced in a study of blood T cells in healthy people across ages. Next came a second PCR, run for roughly 6 to 11 cycles, which used a sample-barcoded 5' primer along with a J-beta primer mix. TCRdb redid the calling of the 5' RACE reads with MiXCR, one entry per CDR3 protein. The data show 1.5 million to 2 million distinct CDR3 sequences, about 39% seen once. The specimen was blood. The receptors originated from a human donor in good health.

This clonotype showed up many times. The CDR3 sequence: CASSLTGGRYGYTF. The CDR3 nucleotides are TGTGCCAGCAGCTTGACAGGGGGACGCTATGGCTACACCTTC. This rearrangement joins TRBV7-2 to TRBJ1-2, with 9 positions matching TRBD1. Losses at the gene ends were 3 bases for V and 4 bases for J; bases not matched to a gene: 3. Germline V gene lookup returns CDR1 SGHTA and CDR2 FQGNSA. The CDR3 contains 14 residues.

This clonotype was observed a few times. The chain employs TRBV4-2 and TRBJ2-1; D is unclear. V was clipped by 1 base and J by 0 bases, with 13 bases between them. Per the germline V gene, CDR1 is LGHNA and CDR2 is YNFKEQ. The CDR3 extends over 17 amino acids. This CDR3 is CASSQAGSASSYNEQFF. The CDR3 DNA reads TGTGCCAGCAGCCAAGCCGGGTCCGCCAGCTCCTACAATGAGCAGTTCTTC.

V gene TRBV9 combines with J gene TRBJ2-1; D not certain. V was clipped by 0 bases and J by 7 bases, with 8 bases between them. From germline, CDR1 is SGDLS and CDR2 YYNGEE. The CDR3 spans 13 residues. The DNA of the CDR3 is TGTGCCAGCAGCGTAGCTGGGGTTAATGAGCAGTTCTTC. Translated, it gives CASSVAGVNEQFF.

The chain joins TRBV5-1 to TRBJ2-3; no definite D call. The CDR3 runs to 14 residues. Trimming removed 0 bases from V and 4 bases from J, with 9 bases in between. Germline values: CDR1 SGHRS, CDR2 YFSETQ. CDR3 nucleotide sequence: TGCGCCAGCAGCTTGGATACTCGGCCAGATACGCAGTATTTT. Protein sequence: CASSLDTRPDTQYF.

J is TRBJ1-2 and V is TRBV5-1; no reliable D call. The CDR3 covers 15 residues. The germline CDR1 and CDR2 sequences are SGHRS and YFSETQ. Trimming stripped 0 bases from V and 2 bases from J, with 11 bases between. CDR3 in amino acids: CASSLEEAANYGYTF. CDR3 coding DNA: TGCGCCAGCAGCTTGGAGGAGGCAGCAAACTATGGCTACACCTTC. Filled out from reference TRBV5-1 and TRBJ1-2, the complete variable domain reads KAGVTQTPRYLIKTRGQQVTLSCSPISGHRSVSWYQQTPGQGLQFLFEYFSETQRNKGNFPGRFSGRQFSNSRSEMNVSTLELGDSALYLCASSLEEAANYGYTFGSGTRLTVV.